The next 10 T cell receptor beta chains were all read from a single sample in a study of Graves' ophthalmopathy and Graves' hyperthyroidism. Amplification of TCR beta CDR3 regions used RNA transcripts. HTBI primers were used in a first-round RT-PCR, which preceded a second-round multiplex PCR. TCRdb processed the multiplex PCR reads anew with MiXCR; each CDR3 protein has one entry. The sample carries roughly 500,000 distinct CDR3 sequences, 14% recorded once. Sequencing input: blood. Source of these receptors: a woman between 25 and 40 years old with Graves' ophthalmopathy.

This clonotype turned up a few times. The J gene is TRBJ2-5, the V gene TRBV7-2, with TRBD2 matching over 14 bases. V trimming: 6 bases; J trimming: 7 bases; junction bases outside the gene matches: 7. Germline loops: CDR1 SGHTA, CDR2 FQGNSA. This CDR3 has 15 amino acids. CDR3 DNA sequence: TGTGCCAGCAGTCCGGGACTAGCGGGGGCGGGGACCCAGTACTTC. It is translated as CASSPGLAGAGTQYF.

In its sample, this clonotype was seen many times. J is TRBJ2-2 and V is TRBV28, with D tentatively TRBD2 (5 bases). Per germline, CDR1 MDHEN and CDR2 SYDVKM. Trimming took 4 bases from V and 0 from J, leaving 9 bases between them. The CDR3 is 15 amino acids. The CDR3 bases are TGTGCCAGCAGTTACAATAGCGCGAACACCGGGGAGCTGTTTTTT. Protein: CASSYNSANTGELFF.

This clonotype was observed a handful of times. The rearrangement links TRBV19 to TRBJ2-5, with D maybe TRBD1 (6 bases). Germline CDR1 LNHDA, CDR2 SQIVND (reference sequence). Trimming took off 6 bases at V and 1 base at J, with 21 bases between the two ends. The CDR3 spans 17 residues. CDR3 sequence reads: CASSLRPPGTFQETQYF. The CDR3 bases are TGTGCCAGTAGCCTGCGACCTCCCGGGACATTCCAAGAGACCCAGTACTTC. The whole variable domain, filled in from reference TRBV19 and TRBJ2-5, reads DGGITQSPKYLFRKEGQNVTLSCEQNLNHDAMYWYRQDPGQGLRLIYYSQIVNDFQKGDIAEGYSVSREKKESFPLTVTSAQKNPTAFYLCASSLRPPGTFQETQYFGPGTRLLVL.

This rearrangement joins TRBV6-1 to TRBJ2-7; D is perhaps TRBD1 (5 bases). V gave up 5 bases and J gave up 0 bases, with 11 bases separating them. The CDR3 runs to 14 residues. CDR1 and CDR2 (germline): MNHNS, SASEGT. CDR3 sequence reads: CASSRQRSSYEQYF. In nucleotides, the CDR3 is TGTGCCAGCAGTCGACAGAGGAGCTCCTACGAGCAGTACTTC.

This clonotype was counted many times. This chain joins TRBV5-1 and TRBJ1-1, with D maybe TRBD1 (5 bases). Trimming took off 5 bases at V and 0 bases at J, with 11 bases between the two ends. Germline values: CDR1 SGHRS, CDR2 YFSETQ. The CDR3 is made up of 14 amino acids. This CDR3 reads CASRMRQLNTEAFF. Written as DNA, the CDR3 is TGCGCCAGCAGGATGAGACAGCTGAACACTGAAGCTTTCTTT.

The chain carries TRBV11-2 and TRBJ1-1; 7 bases fit TRBD1. The germline gives CDR1 SGHAT, CDR2 FQNNGV. With V trimmed by 5 bases and J by 0 bases, 18 bases remained unmatched. The CDR3 is 19 amino acids. CDR3: CASSQRFPGQSDMNTEAFF. CDR3 sequence (DNA): TGTGCCAGCAGCCAAAGGTTTCCGGGACAGAGTGACATGAACACTGAAGCTTTCTTT.

At least ten counts were recorded for this clonotype. The V and J genes are TRBV27 and TRBJ1-1, with TRBD1 as a possible D gene (6 bases). The germline V gene has CDR1 MNHEY and CDR2 SMNVEV (reference sequence). The CDR3 is 14 amino acids. Trimming left V 6 bases short and J 4 bases short, with 15 bases between. The DNA of the CDR3 is TGTGCCAGCAGCCATGAGCAGGGGAGCACTGAAGCTTTCTTT. Residues: CASSHEQGSTEAFF.

In its sample, this clonotype was seen a few times. The chain couples TRBV9 to TRBJ1-1; D not resolved. In germline, CDR1 is SGDLS, CDR2 YYNGEE. V was cut by 0 bases and J by 5 bases, with 2 bases left in between. CDR3 size: 11 residues. The CDR3 loop is CASSVETEAFF. DNA for the CDR3: TGTGCCAGCAGCGTAGAAACTGAAGCTTTCTTT.

The table lists this clonotype with many counts. The gene calls are TRBV9 and TRBJ1-1; no clear D gene. CDR3 length: 12 residues. Germline V gene lookup returns CDR1 SGDLS and CDR2 YYNGEE. The V and J ends lost 0 bases and 6 bases respectively, with 6 bases between them. CDR3 sequence: CASSVGGAEAFF. For the CDR3, the DNA is TGTGCCAGCAGCGTAGGTGGAGCTGAAGCTTTCTTT.

This clonotype was seen repeatedly, ten times or more. The CDR3 protein is CASSFSSERNYGYTF. The CDR3 nucleotides read TGTGCCAGCAGTTTCTCTTCGGAGAGAAACTATGGCTACACCTTC. The chain recombines TRBV27 with TRBJ1-2; no clear D. The germline V gene encodes CDR1 MNHEY and CDR2 SMNVEV (reference sequence). V gave up 3 bases and J gave up 2 bases, with 13 bases separating them. The CDR3 totals 15 residues.